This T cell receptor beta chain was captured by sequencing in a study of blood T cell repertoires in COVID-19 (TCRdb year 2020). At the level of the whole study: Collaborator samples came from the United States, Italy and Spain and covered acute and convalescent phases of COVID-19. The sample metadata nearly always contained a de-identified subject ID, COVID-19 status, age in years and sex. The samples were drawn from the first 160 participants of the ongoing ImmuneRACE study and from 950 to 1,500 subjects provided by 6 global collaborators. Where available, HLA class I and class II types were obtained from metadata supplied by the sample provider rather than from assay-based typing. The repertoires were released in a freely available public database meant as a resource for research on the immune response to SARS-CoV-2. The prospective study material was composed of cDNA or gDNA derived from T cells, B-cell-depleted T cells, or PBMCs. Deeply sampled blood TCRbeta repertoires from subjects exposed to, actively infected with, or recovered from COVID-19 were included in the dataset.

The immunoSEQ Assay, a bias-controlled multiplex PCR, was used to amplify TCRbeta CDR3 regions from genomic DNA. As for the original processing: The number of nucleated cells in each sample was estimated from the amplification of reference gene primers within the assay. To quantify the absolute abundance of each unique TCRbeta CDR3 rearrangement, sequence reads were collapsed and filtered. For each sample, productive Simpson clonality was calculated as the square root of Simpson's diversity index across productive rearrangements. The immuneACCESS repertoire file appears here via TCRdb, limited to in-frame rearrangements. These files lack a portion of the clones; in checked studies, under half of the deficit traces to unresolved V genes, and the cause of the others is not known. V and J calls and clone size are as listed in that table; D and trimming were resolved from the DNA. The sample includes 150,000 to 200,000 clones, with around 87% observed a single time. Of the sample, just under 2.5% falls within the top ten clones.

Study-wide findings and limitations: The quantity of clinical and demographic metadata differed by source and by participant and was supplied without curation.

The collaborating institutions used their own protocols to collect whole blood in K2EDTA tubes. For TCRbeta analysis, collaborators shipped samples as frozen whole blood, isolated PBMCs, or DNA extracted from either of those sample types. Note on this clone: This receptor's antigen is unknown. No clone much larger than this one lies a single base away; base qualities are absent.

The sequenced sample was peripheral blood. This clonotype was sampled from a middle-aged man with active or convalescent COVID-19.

The DNA is TGTGCCAGCGAAGGACAGAAGAACACTGAAGCTTTCTTT. Translation gives CASEGQKNTEAFF. This chain joins TRBV2 to TRBJ1-1; the D segment could be TRBD1, given 6 matching bases. Per the germline V gene, SNHLY is the CDR1 and FYNNEI is the CDR2. The germline ends are 11 bases apart after V is trimmed by 8 bases and J by 1 base. From its cysteine to its phenylalanine, the CDR3 spans 13 amino acids. The sequence is cut down to CDR3 DNA, 39 bases in frame from base 1.